The clone carrying this TCR beta chain was seen a few times. Its specificity is not known. The data are from a study of T cells after yellow fever vaccination. V shed 5 bases, J shed 1 base, and the junction held 6 bases outside the gene matches. CDR1 is SGHTA and CDR2 is FQGTGA in the germline V gene. The CDR3 contains 15 residues. TCRdb fed the 5' RACE reads into MiXCR, producing one record per CDR3 protein. The sample carries around 320,000 distinct CDR3 sequences, about 11% recorded once. General study points: Weaker overall was a secondary response that nonetheless peaked faster, on day 5 versus 15. Contamination by abundant bulk-population clonotypes could be present in FACS-sorted repertoires.

The sequence was collected from a man between 18 and 29 years old who received the YFV17D yellow fever vaccine. The sample here was CD4+ T cells sorted from PBMCs, taken 45 days after the yellow fever booster vaccination. The chain links TRBV7-3 to TRBJ2-3; 7 nucleotides line up with TRBD2. As DNA, the CDR3 is TGTGCCAGCAGCCCACTGGGGGGGGGCACAGATACGCAGTATTTT. The encoded protein is CASSPLGGGTDTQYF.